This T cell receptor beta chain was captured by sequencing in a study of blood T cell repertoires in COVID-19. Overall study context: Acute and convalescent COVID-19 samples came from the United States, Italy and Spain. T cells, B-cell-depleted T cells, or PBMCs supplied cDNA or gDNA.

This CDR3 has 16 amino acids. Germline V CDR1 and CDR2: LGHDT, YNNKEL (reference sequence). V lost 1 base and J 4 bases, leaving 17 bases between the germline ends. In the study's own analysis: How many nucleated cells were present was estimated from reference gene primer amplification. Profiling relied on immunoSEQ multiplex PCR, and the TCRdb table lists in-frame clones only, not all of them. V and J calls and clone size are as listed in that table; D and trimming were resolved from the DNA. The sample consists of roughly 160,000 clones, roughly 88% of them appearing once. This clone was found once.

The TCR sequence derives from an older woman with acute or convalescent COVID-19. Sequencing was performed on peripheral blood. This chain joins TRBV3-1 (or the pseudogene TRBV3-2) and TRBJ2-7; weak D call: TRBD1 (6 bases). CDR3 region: CASSQATGQVSYEQYF. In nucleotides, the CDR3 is TGTGCCAGCAGCCAAGCTACAGGGCAAGTTAGTTACGAGCAGTACTTC.